This paragraph reports one TCR beta chain. This specimen comes from a study of beta chain features in type 1 diabetes. CDR1 and CDR2 (germline): SGHVS, FQNEAQ. The V and J ends lost 6 bases and 6 bases respectively, with 15 bases between them. CDR3 length: 14 residues. In all sorted populations, purity surpassed 95%. Expressed TCRB transcripts were sequenced because the entire RNA isolate underwent reverse transcription. This table comes from immunoSEQ multiplex PCR, and its TCRdb copy is limited to in-frame clones, with some not included. The sample lists almost 350,000 clones; under 8.5% were seen once.

Sequencing was done on a sample of central memory CD4+ T cells from blood. The receptor comes from a woman in her late teens or twenties in good health. The chain is built from TRBV7-8 and TRBJ2-1; the D gene is possibly TRBD2 (6 bases). The CDR3 region has the DNA TGTGCCAGCAGACCGAGACTAGGCCTCAATGAGCAGTTCTTC. Its translation is CASRPRLGLNEQFF.